What follows are 4 T cell receptor beta chains derived from one specimen sequenced in a study of vaccination and CD4 T cells after COVID-19. The treatment: approximately 9-day PBMC culture with coronavirus spike peptide pools or control peptides (ViraFEST assay). The Oncomine TCR Beta short-read assay was applied to DNA of cultured CD4+ T cells. TCRdb analysed the PCR reads with MiXCR anew, one entry per CDR3 protein. The repertoire holds about 10,000 distinct CDR3 sequences, with about 55% as singletons. The antigens these receptors bind are not known. The sequencing input was CD4+ T cells from blood, cultured in vitro. The source is a human donor who had recovered from COVID-19.

The chain is built from TRBV7-9 and TRBJ2-2; D unclear. The CDR3 sequence is 14 residues long. The V and J ends lost 7 bases and 0 bases respectively, with 9 bases between them. Germline CDR1 SEHNR, CDR2 FQNEAQ (reference sequence). The CDR3 here is CASTERANTGELFF. CDR3 DNA sequence: TGTGCCAGCACAGAAAGGGCGAACACCGGGGAGCTGTTTTTT.

This sequence joins TRBV14 and TRBJ1-3; 7 bases are a match to TRBD1. The germline gives CDR1 SGHDN, CDR2 FVKESK. The J segment lost 4 bases and the V segment lost 7 bases, leaving 13 bases of the junction unmatched. CDR3 size: 16 residues. The CDR3 spells CASTQGGGRGGNTIYF. The CDR3 nucleotides are TGTGCCAGCACCCAGGGAGGGGGCCGTGGCGGAAACACCATATATTTT.

V and J are TRBV6-1 and TRBJ2-1; 8 nucleotides agree with TRBD1. CDR3 length: 17 residues. The germline CDR1 and CDR2 sequences are MNHNS and SASEGT. V shed 0 bases and J 4 bases; nucleotides not matched to a gene: 8. CDR3: CASSEARRQGLYNEQFF. CDR3 in DNA: TGTGCCAGCAGTGAAGCCCGTAGACAGGGGTTGTACAATGAGCAGTTCTTC.

This clonotype occurred a few times. This rearrangement joins TRBV7-2 to TRBJ2-3, with 9 bases aligning to TRBD2. CDR3 length equals 16 residues. Unmatched junction bases numbered 10, after V lost 4 bases and J lost 5 bases. From germline, CDR1 is SGHTA and CDR2 FQGNSA. The CDR3 here is CASSSQPSGVGDTQYF. In nucleotides, the CDR3 is TGTGCCAGCAGCTCCCAGCCTAGCGGGGTGGGAGATACGCAGTATTTT.